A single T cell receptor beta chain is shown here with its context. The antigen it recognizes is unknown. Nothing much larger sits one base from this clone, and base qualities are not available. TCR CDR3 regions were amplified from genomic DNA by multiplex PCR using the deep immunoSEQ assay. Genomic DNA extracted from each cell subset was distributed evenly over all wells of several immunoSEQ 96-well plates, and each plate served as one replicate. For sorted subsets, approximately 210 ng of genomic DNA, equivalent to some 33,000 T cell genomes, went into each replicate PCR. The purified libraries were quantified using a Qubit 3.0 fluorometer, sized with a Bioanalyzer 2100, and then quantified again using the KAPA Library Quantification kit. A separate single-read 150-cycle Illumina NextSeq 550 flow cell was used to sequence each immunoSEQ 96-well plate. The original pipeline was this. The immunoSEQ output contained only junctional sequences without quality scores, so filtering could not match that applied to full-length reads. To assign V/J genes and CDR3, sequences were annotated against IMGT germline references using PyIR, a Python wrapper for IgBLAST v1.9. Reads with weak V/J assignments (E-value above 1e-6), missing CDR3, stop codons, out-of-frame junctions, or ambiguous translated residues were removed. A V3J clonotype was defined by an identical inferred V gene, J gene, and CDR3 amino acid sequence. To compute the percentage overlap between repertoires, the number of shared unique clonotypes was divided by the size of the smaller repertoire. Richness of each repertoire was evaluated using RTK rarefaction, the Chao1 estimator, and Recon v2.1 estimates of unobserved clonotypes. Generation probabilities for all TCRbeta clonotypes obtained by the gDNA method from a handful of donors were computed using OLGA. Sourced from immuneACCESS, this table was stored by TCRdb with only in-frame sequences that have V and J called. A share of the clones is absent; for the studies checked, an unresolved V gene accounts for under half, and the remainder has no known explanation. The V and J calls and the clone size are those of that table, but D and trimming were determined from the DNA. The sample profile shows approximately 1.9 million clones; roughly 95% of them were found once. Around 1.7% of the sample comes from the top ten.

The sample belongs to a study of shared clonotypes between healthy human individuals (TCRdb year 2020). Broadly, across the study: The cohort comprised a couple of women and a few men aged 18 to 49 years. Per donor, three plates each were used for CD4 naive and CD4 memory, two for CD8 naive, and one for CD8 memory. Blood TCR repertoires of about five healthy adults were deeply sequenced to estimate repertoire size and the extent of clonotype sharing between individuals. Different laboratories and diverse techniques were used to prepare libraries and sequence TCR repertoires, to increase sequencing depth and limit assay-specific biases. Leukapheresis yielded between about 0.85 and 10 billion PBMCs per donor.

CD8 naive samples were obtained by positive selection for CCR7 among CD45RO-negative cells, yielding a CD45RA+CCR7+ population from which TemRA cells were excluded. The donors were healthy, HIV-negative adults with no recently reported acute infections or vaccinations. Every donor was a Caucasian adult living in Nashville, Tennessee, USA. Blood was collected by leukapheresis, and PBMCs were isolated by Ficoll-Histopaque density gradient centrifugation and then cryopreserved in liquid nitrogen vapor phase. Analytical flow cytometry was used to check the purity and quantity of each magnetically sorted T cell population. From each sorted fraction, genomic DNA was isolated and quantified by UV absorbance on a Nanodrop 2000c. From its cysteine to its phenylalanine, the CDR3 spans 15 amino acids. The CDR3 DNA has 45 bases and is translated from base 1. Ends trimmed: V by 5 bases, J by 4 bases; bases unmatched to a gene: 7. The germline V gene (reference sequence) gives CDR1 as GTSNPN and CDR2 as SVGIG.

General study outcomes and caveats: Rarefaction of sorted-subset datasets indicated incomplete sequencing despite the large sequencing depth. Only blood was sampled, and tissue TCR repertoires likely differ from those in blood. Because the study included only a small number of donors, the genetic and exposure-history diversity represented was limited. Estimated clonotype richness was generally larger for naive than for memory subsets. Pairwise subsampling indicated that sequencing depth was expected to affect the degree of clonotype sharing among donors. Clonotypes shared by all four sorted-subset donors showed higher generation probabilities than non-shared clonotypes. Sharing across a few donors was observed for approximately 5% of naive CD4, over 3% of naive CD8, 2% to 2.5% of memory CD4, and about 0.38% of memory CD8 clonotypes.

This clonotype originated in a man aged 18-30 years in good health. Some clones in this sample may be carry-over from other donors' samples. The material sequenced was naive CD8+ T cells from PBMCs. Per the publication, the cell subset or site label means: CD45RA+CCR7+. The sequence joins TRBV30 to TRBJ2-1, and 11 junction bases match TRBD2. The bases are TGTGCCTGGGAAACCGGGACTAGCGGTTACAATGAGCAGTTCTTC. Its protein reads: CAWETGTSGYNEQFF.